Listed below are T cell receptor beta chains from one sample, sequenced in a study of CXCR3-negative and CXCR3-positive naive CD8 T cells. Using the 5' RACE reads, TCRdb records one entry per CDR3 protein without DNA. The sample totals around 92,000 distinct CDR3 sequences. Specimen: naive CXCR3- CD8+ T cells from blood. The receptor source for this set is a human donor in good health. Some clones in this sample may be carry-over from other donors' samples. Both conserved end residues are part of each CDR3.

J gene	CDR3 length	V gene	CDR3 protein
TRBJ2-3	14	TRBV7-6	CASSLDARADTQYF
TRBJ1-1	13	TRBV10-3	CAISDTGSTEAFF
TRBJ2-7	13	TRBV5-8	CASSLEDRDEQYF
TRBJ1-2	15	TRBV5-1	CASSPGQGASYGYTF
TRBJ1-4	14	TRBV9	CASSSGRINEKLFF
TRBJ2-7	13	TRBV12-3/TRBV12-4	CASSFVGEYEQYF
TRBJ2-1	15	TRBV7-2	CASSLGESSYNEQFF
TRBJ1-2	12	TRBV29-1	CSVEGWTGGYTF
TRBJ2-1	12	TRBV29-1	CSVNPGTSEQFF
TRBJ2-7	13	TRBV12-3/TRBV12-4	CASNLGGAAEQYF